A single sample gave rise to the 26 T cell receptor beta chains below, sequenced in a study of long-term antiretroviral therapy in people with HIV (dated by TCRdb to the early 2020s). Sequencing of the TRB variable region was done with the immunoSEQ hsTCRB v3.0 assay at survey level resolution. Not all clones reach the TCRdb copy of this immuneACCESS table, which keeps in-frame sequences only. Checked studies attribute under half of the gap to unresolved V genes and leave the rest unexplained. This sample has about 15,000 clones in its table, and more than 75% of those were observed once. 12% of the sample lies in the top ten. Sequenced here: unsorted PBMCs, sampled 6.9 years after starting antiretroviral therapy. Receptor source: a man in his fifties with HIV.

The chain is built from TRBV7-3 and TRBJ1-4; 8 nucleotides align to TRBD1. The CDR3 spans 15 residues. CDR1 and CDR2 from the germline V gene are SGHTA and FQGTGA. J was trimmed by 4 bases and V by 5 bases; bases with no gene match: 6. CDR3 sequence reads: CASSPRGLVNEKLFF. The CDR3 DNA sequence: TGTGCCAGCAGCCCCAGGGGGCTAGTTAATGAAAAACTGTTTTTT.

The chain combines TRBV9 with TRBJ2-7, with D perhaps being TRBD1 or TRBD2 (5 bases each). The CDR3 spans 12 residues. Trimming shortened V by 3 bases and J by 6 bases, and 10 bases separated the two germline ends. In germline, CDR1 is SGDLS, CDR2 YYNGEE. The CDR3 reads CASSAGTSEQYF. Written as DNA, the CDR3 is TGTGCCAGCAGCGCAGGGACGAGCGAGCAGTACTTC.

A remark on this clone: Within the sample, other DNA sequences also encode this same CDR3. The genes are TRBV4-3 and TRBJ2-3, with D unclear. This CDR3 spans 14 amino acids. Germline lookup yields CDR1 LGHNA and CDR2 YSLEER. With 0 bases removed from V and 0 bases from J, the gap between germline ends came to 4 bases. The CDR3 spells CASSQDRSTDTQYF. The CDR3 nucleotides read TGCGCCAGCAGCCAAGACAGAAGCACAGATACGCAGTATTTT.

This rearrangement joins TRBV5-1 to TRBJ1-3; D gene unclear. CDR3 length: 15 amino acids. Germline CDR1 is SGHRS and CDR2 is YFSETQ. Trimming took 0 bases from V and 0 from J, leaving 7 bases between them. The CDR3 is CASSLGYSSGNTIYF. CDR3 coding DNA: TGCGCCAGCAGCTTGGGGTACAGCTCTGGAAACACCATATATTTT.

This chain joins TRBV6-6 and TRBJ1-4, with no clear D. Germline V gene lookup returns CDR1 MNHNY and CDR2 SVGAGI (reference sequence). The CDR3 has 11 amino acids. Trimming took off 5 bases at V and 4 bases at J, with 2 bases between the two ends. CDR3 amino acids: CASSVNEKLFF. CDR3 sequence (DNA): TGTGCCAGCAGTGTTAATGAAAAACTGTTTTTT.

The V gene is TRBV6-5, the J gene TRBJ2-1; 8 nucleotides match TRBD2. There are 15 residues in the CDR3. From germline, CDR1 is MNHEY and CDR2 SVGAGI. The ends lost 2 bases at V and 6 bases at J; junction bases unmatched: 6. CDR3 sequence: CASSYRVAGLNEQFF. The CDR3 DNA reads TGTGCCAGCAGTTACAGGGTAGCGGGGCTCAATGAGCAGTTCTTC.

The chain carries TRBV7-2 and TRBJ1-5; D not resolved. The ends were cut back, 3 bases at V and 5 bases at J, with 11 bases in the middle. Germline V lookup: CDR1 SGHTA, CDR2 FQGNSA. This CDR3 has 14 amino acids. The CDR3 region is CASSFVNNDQPQHF. In nucleotides, the CDR3 is TGTGCCAGCAGCTTTGTAAATAACGATCAGCCCCAGCATTTT.

This chain uses TRBV15 with TRBJ2-1; 12 bases line up with TRBD2. There are 14 residues in the CDR3. V lost 4 bases to trimming and J lost 9 bases; unmatched junction nucleotides: 4. Germline V gene data show CDR1 as LNHNV and CDR2 as YYDKDF (reference sequence). CDR3 loop: CATSKTSGSPEQFF. The DNA of the CDR3 is TGTGCCACCAGCAAGACTAGCGGGAGCCCTGAGCAGTTCTTC.

The CDR3 DNA is TGTGCCAGCAGCTCAGATGTCCGGGTTCGCAATGAGCAGTTCTTC. It translates to CASSSDVRVRNEQFF. The chain is built from TRBV5-6 and TRBJ2-1; D is uncertain. This CDR3 comprises 15 residues. The germline V gene has CDR1 SGHDT and CDR2 YYEEEE. V lost 3 bases, J lost 6 bases, and 16 bases lay in between.

The chain employs TRBV10-2 and TRBJ2-7, with 7 positions matching TRBD1. CDR3 length equals 13 residues. The germline V gene has CDR1 WSHSY and CDR2 SAAADI. Trimming cost V 5 bases and J 2 bases; bases outside gene matches: 3. The CDR3 region has the DNA TGCGCCAGCAGTCGGACAGGCCCCTACGAGCAGTACTTC. Translation: CASSRTGPYEQYF.

The chain uses TRBV30 and TRBJ1-6; tentative D call: TRBD1 (6 bases). Germline assignment: CDR1 GTSNPN and CDR2 SVGIG (reference sequence). With 4 bases removed from V and 5 bases from J, the gap between germline ends came to 12 bases. The CDR3 covers 14 residues. Here the CDR3 reads CAWIGQSNNSPLHF. The CDR3 bases are TGTGCCTGGATCGGACAGTCAAATAATTCACCCCTCCACTTT. Using reference TRBV30 and TRBJ1-6 for the parts outside the CDR3, the full variable domain is SQTIHQWPATLVQPVGSPLSLECTVEGTSNPNLYWYRQAAGRGLQLLFYSVGIGQISSEVPQNLSASRPQDRQFILSSKKLLLSDSGFYLCAWIGQSNNSPLHFGNGTRLTVT.

The chain uses TRBV28 and TRBJ2-7, with 9 bases that match TRBD1. The germline gives CDR1 MDHEN, CDR2 SYDVKM. J was trimmed by 7 bases and V by 8 bases; bases with no gene match: 9. The CDR3 contains 13 residues. CDR3 nucleotides: TGTGCCAGCCATGGGGACAGGGTCGGGGAGCAGTACTTC. This sequence encodes CASHGDRVGEQYF.

V is TRBV7-8 and J is TRBJ2-4; D gene ambiguous. The CDR3 totals 13 residues. The germline V and J ends were trimmed by 1 base and 4 bases, with 5 bases remaining between them. Germline loops: CDR1 SGHVS, CDR2 FQNEAQ. CDR3 DNA sequence: TGTGCCAGCAGCTTAGTCGAGAAAAACATTCAGTACTTC. Translating gives CASSLVEKNIQYF.

The chain uses TRBV28 and TRBJ2-5; 10 bases line up with TRBD1. The CDR3 sequence is 16 residues long. Trimming took 6 bases from V and 5 from J; bases not matched to a gene: 12. CDR1 is MDHEN, CDR2 SYDVKM, per germline. This CDR3 is CASRRSNDRGRETQYF. Here the CDR3 DNA reads TGTGCCAGCAGGAGAAGTAATGACAGGGGGCGGGAGACCCAGTACTTC.

The rearrangement uses TRBV30 and TRBJ2-1, with a tentative D call TRBD2 (6 bases). CDR3 length: 15 amino acids. Trimming shortened V by 2 bases and J by 4 bases, and 15 bases separated the two germline ends. Germline loops: CDR1 GTSNPN, CDR2 SVGIG (reference sequence). Here the CDR3 reads CAWSLGPGSYNEQFF. Here the CDR3 DNA reads TGTGCCTGGAGTCTTGGTCCCGGGAGTTACAATGAGCAGTTCTTC.

The rearrangement links TRBV28 to TRBJ2-2; D call uncertain. V was trimmed by 7 bases and J by 6 bases, leaving 12 bases between them. The CDR3 has 13 residues. From germline, CDR1 is MDHEN and CDR2 SYDVKM. This chain's CDR3 is CASTDGPAGELFF. CDR3 bases: TGTGCCAGCACCGACGGACCCGCCGGGGAGCTGTTTTTT.

The rearrangement uses TRBV6-1 and TRBJ1-5, with 7 bases identical to TRBD1. CDR1 is MNHNS and CDR2 is SASEGT in the germline V gene. Unmatched junction bases numbered 11, after V lost 8 bases and J lost 4 bases. The CDR3 length is 15 residues. CDR3 nucleotides: TGTGCCAGCGTCCCCACAGGGGACTTTAATCAGCCCCAGCATTTT. This translates into CASVPTGDFNQPQHF.

The chain couples TRBV25-1 to TRBJ2-7; TRBD2 matches 7 bases. The CDR3 runs to 15 residues. From germline, CDR1 is MGHDK and CDR2 SYGVNS. V lost 3 bases, J lost 2 bases, and 7 bases stayed unmatched. The CDR3 protein is CASSDRDYKTYEQYF. The CDR3 DNA sequence: TGTGCCAGCAGTGACCGGGACTACAAAACCTACGAGCAGTACTTC.

This chain links TRBV30 with TRBJ1-1, with unresolved D. V was pared by 7 bases and J by 6 bases, with 9 bases between. Germline CDR1 reads GTSNPN; CDR2 reads SVGIG (reference sequence). The CDR3 has 10 residues. The CDR3: CAFSRAEAFF. CDR3 nucleotides: TGTGCCTTCTCCCGGGCTGAAGCTTTCTTT. The full variable domain, with the rest looked up from reference TRBV30 and TRBJ1-1, is SQTIHQWPATLVQPVGSPLSLECTVEGTSNPNLYWYRQAAGRGLQLLFYSVGIGQISSEVPQNLSASRPQDRQFILSSKKLLLSDSGFYLCAFSRAEAFFGQGTRLTVV.

The chain employs TRBV7-3 and TRBJ2-3; D perhaps matches TRBD2 (7 bases). The germline CDR1 and CDR2 sequences are SGHTA and FQGTGA. V dropped 5 bases and J dropped 4 bases, with 22 bases sitting between them. The CDR3 consists of 17 residues. CDR3 nucleotide sequence: TGTGCCAGCAGCCTAAGGGGGGGGTCGGGCAGGGCAGATACGCAGTATTTT. Protein product: CASSLRGGSGRADTQYF. The full variable domain, completed using reference TRBV7-3 and TRBJ2-3, is GAGVSQTPSNKVTEKGKYVELRCDPISGHTALYWYRQSLGQGPEFLIYFQGTGAADDSGLPNDRFFAVRPEGSVSTLKIQRTERGDSAVYLCASSLRGGSGRADTQYFGPGTRLTVL.

This clone was observed a single time. The V and J genes are TRBV27 and TRBJ2-3; D call uncertain. The V gene's germline CDR1 is MNHEY and CDR2 SMNVEV (reference sequence). CDR3 length equals 15 residues. Trimming cost V 0 bases and J 2 bases, with 9 bases left between them. CDR3: CASSLSRQHTDTQYF. The CDR3 DNA follows: TGTGCCAGCAGTTTATCGAGGCAGCACACAGATACGCAGTATTTT.

This clone was seen a handful of times. The genes are TRBV28 and TRBJ1-5; a weak D match, TRBD1 (6 bases). The CDR3 length is 13 residues. With 6 bases removed from V and 11 bases from J, the gap between germline ends came to 17 bases. CDR1 is MDHEN and CDR2 is SYDVKM in the germline V gene. CDR3 DNA sequence: TGTGCCAGCAGGCTAACAGGGTCGTTGGCCCAGCATTTT. Amino acid sequence: CASRLTGSLAQHF.

The chain recombines TRBV29-1 with TRBJ2-7, with TRBD1 matching 8 bases. J lost 7 bases, V lost 7 bases, and 18 bases had no gene match. The CDR3 is made up of 15 amino acids. Germline loops: CDR1 SQVTM, CDR2 ANQGSEA. CDR3 DNA sequence: TGCAGCGCCATCGGGTGGGGACAGGCCCTAAGGGAGCAGTACTTC. It translates to CSAIGWGQALREQYF.

Only one count was recorded for this clone. This chain uses TRBV29-1 with TRBJ2-5, with D perhaps assigned TRBD1 or TRBD2 (7 bases each). The V gene's germline CDR1 is SQVTM and CDR2 ANQGSEA. This CDR3 is 13 amino acids long. Trimming cost V 6 bases and J 7 bases, with 18 bases left between them. The CDR3 DNA is TGCAGCGTCAGGGGGGGGCAGGAACGGACCCAGTACTTC. It specifies CSVRGGQERTQYF. Full variable domain (remainder filled in from reference TRBV29-1 and TRBJ2-5): SAVISQKPSRDICQRGTSLTIQCQVDSQVTMMFWYRQQPGQSLTLIATANQGSEATYESGFVIDKFPISRPNLTFSTLTVSNMSPEDSSIYLCSVRGGQERTQYFGPGTRLLVL.

J is TRBJ2-3 and V is TRBV4-3, with no clear D. CDR1 is LGHNA and CDR2 is YSLEER in the germline V gene. V gave up 0 bases and J gave up 4 bases, with 14 bases separating them. The CDR3 has 16 residues. CDR3 in amino acids: CASSQDRTPPPDTQYF. CDR3 nucleotide sequence: TGCGCCAGCAGCCAAGACAGAACACCTCCGCCAGATACGCAGTATTTT.

The gene calls are TRBV4-3 and TRBJ2-3, with D perhaps matching TRBD2 (5 bases). This CDR3 spans 14 amino acids. Deletions cut 4 bases from V and 1 base from J, with 9 bases between. CDR1 and CDR2 from the germline V gene are LGHNA and YSLEER. This chain's CDR3 is CASSREGGTDTQYF. In nucleotides, the CDR3 is TGCGCCAGCAGCCGAGAGGGAGGCACAGATACGCAGTATTTT.